The entry that follows covers one T cell receptor (beta chain) sequence. The entry originates in a study of blood T cell repertoires in COVID-19. TCRdb keeps only in-frame clones here, not all; method: immunoSEQ multiplex PCR. The table records about 67,000 clones, 87% of them present only once. Germline CDR1 and CDR2: SGDLS and YYNGEE. V was pared by 3 bases and J by 5 bases, with 17 bases between. The CDR3 contains 15 residues. This chain uses TRBV9 with TRBJ1-2, with TRBD1 as a possible D gene (6 bases). This TCR was sampled from a man aged 45-65 years with active COVID-19. Sequenced sample: peripheral blood. In nucleotides, the CDR3 is TGTGCCAGCAGCGCCCCTCAGGGGAACCTATATGGCTACACCTTC. As protein: CASSAPQGNLYGYTF.